This is a list of T cell receptor beta chains from one sample in a study of shared clonotypes between healthy human individuals. Clones were sequenced by immunoSEQ multiplex PCR, and TCRdb holds only the in-frame ones, with some missing. Here the sample spans some 490,000 clones, around four fifths being singletons. Sequencing was done on a sample of PBMCs. The receptor source for this set is a woman in her 40s in good health. Some clones in this sample may be carry-over from other donors' samples. Each CDR3 is given with its conserved first and last residue. The D gene is left open where the match is weak. The size field is filled for only some rows; it gives once, few, many or a size class.

d_call,v_call,j_call,clone_size,cdr3_nt,cdr3_aa
TRBD2,TRBV5-1,TRBJ2-3,-,TGCGCCAGCAGCTGGACTAGCCGCACAGATACGCAGTATTTT,CASSWTSRTDTQYF
-,TRBV5-6,TRBJ2-3,-,TGTGCCAGCAGCATGAGGGAGGTGCAGTATTTT,CASSMREVQYF
-,TRBV6-1,TRBJ2-7,-,TGTGCCAGCAGTGGAGCCGGGGAGCAGTACTTC,CASSGAGEQYF
TRBD2,TRBV2,TRBJ2-7,many,TGTGCCAGCCAAGTGATAGGGATGGTGGGGGGGACTCACTCCTACGAGCAGTACTTC,CASQVIGMVGGTHSYEQYF
TRBD2,TRBV7-3,TRBJ2-1,-,TGTGCCAGCAGCTTAAGGGCTAGCGGGAGGGCCAATGAGCAGTTCTTC,CASSLRASGRANEQFF
TRBD2,TRBV7-8,TRBJ2-7,-,TGTGCCAGCAGCTTAGCCCGGGGGGGACAAGACCTATACGAGCAGTACTTC,CASSLARGGQDLYEQYF
-,TRBV5-1,TRBJ1-4,-,TGCGCCAGCAGCTTGGAGGGGGATGAAAAACTGTTTTTT,CASSLEGDEKLFF
TRBD2,TRBV5-1,TRBJ2-1,-,TGCGCCAGCAGCTTCGGTCTTCAGGGTAGCGGGACCCCACACAATGAGCAGTTCTTC,CASSFGLQGSGTPHNEQFF
TRBD1,TRBV5-6,TRBJ1-2,-,TGTGCCAGCAGCTTTCGACAGGGGACGAATGGCTACACCTTC,CASSFRQGTNGYTF
-,TRBV6-6,TRBJ1-2,-,TGTGCCACCGGTCCACGGGAGATTTATGGCTACACCTTC,CATGPREIYGYTF
TRBD1,TRBV28,TRBJ2-7,once,TGTGCCAGCAGTTTGGTCCCCGTGGGACAGACTTACGAGCAGTACTTC,CASSLVPVGQTYEQYF
TRBD2,TRBV6-5,TRBJ2-3,-,TGTGCCAGCAGATGGACTAGCGGGACCACAGATACGCAGTATTTT,CASRWTSGTTDTQYF
TRBD1,TRBV5-4,TRBJ2-7,-,TGTGCCAGCAGACGGCCGGGACAGGGCCACGAGCAGTACTTC,CASRRPGQGHEQYF
-,TRBV19,TRBJ1-1,-,TGTGCCAGTAGTATAAAAGGGTTGGGCACTGAAGCTTTCTTT,CASSIKGLGTEAFF
TRBD1,TRBV27,TRBJ1-1,-,TGTGCCAGCAGTTGGGGACAGTTCGGGCGGACTGAAGCTTTCTTT,CASSWGQFGRTEAFF
-,TRBV29-1,TRBJ1-5,-,TGCAGCGTTCGGACACAAAGGGATCAGCCCCAGCATTTT,CSVRTQRDQPQHF
-,TRBV7-2,TRBJ2-1,once,TGTGCCAGCAGCTTAGTCGGCTGGACCACCTACAATGAGCAGTTCTTC,CASSLVGWTTYNEQFF
-,TRBV19,TRBJ1-5,-,TGTGCCAGTAGCCAGGGAGGTGGCAATCAGCCCCAGCATTTT,CASSQGGGNQPQHF
TRBD1,TRBV28,TRBJ1-2,-,TGTGCCAGCAGCGGGGACAGATACCTTAACTATGGCTACACCTTC,CASSGDRYLNYGYTF
TRBD2,TRBV29-1,TRBJ2-2,once,TGCAGCGCCATGACACCGGGACTAGCGGGAACCGGGGAGCTGTTTTTT,CSAMTPGLAGTGELFF
TRBD2,TRBV5-4,TRBJ2-7,few,TGTGCCAGCAGCCCGGGGGGGGTGGCGGGAAGGGTCGAGCAGTACTTC,CASSPGGVAGRVEQYF
-,TRBV6-1,TRBJ2-7,once,TGTGCCAGCAGTGAAACCCGGTACGAGCAGTACTTC,CASSETRYEQYF
TRBD1,TRBV7-9,TRBJ1-3,-,TGTGCCAGCAGCTCCCCCAGGACAGGGGCTGGAAACACCATATATTTT,CASSSPRTGAGNTIYF
TRBD1,TRBV28,TRBJ2-7,-,TGTGCCAGCAGGCCCGACAGGGGCTTCACCTACGAGCAGTACTTC,CASRPDRGFTYEQYF
-,TRBV5-1,TRBJ1-2,once,TGCGCCAGCAGCCGGACTGCGATCTATGGCTACACCTTC,CASSRTAIYGYTF
-,TRBV28,TRBJ2-7,few,TGTGCCAGCAGTGTCCTCCTCGGGGAGCAGTACTTC,CASSVLLGEQYF
-,TRBV27,TRBJ1-2,-,TGTGCCAGCAGTTTTTCGACAGGAGGGGGCTACACCTTC,CASSFSTGGGYTF
TRBD2,TRBV7-7,TRBJ2-1,-,TGTGCTAGCAGCACGACGACTAGCGGGAGCAATGAGCAGTTCTTC,CASSTTTSGSNEQFF
-,TRBV7-2,TRBJ2-3,-,TGTGCCAGCAGCCGCTTCAGTGGGATAGTAGATACGCAGTATTTT,CASSRFSGIVDTQYF
TRBD2,TRBV7-6,TRBJ2-1,few,TGTGCCAGCAGCACGCTAGCGGGAGCGGTTGAGCAGTTCTTC,CASSTLAGAVEQFF
-,TRBV19,TRBJ1-2,few,TGTGCCAGTGTCGATCTAGGAACTAACTATGGCTACACCTTC,CASVDLGTNYGYTF
-,TRBV7-9,TRBJ2-7,many,TGTGCCAGCAGCACCAAGACAGTCGAGGGCTACGAGCAGTACTTC,CASSTKTVEGYEQYF